This T cell receptor (beta chain) was sequenced during a study of T-cell reconstitution after alpha-beta-depleted transplantation in children. Unique molecular identifiers were used in preparing the TCRbeta library. A single record per CDR3 protein comes from TCRdb applying MiXCR to the PCR reads. Here the sample spans 700,000 to 950,000 distinct CDR3 sequences, about 15% being singletons. The germline V and J ends were trimmed by 3 bases and 1 base, with 10 bases remaining between them. CDR3 size: 14 residues. Germline V gene lookup returns CDR1 DFQATT and CDR2 SNEGSKA (reference sequence). This clonotype was picked up a small number of times. Antigen specificity is unknown. Regarding the study as a whole: T-cell counts and diversity were attributed mostly to newly produced T cells one year after transplant. In some patients, recipient T cells and intrathymic progenitors surviving conditioning explained high day-60 diversity. About two months after transplant, alpha-beta T cells reportedly came from several hundred expanded graft clones.

This chain connects TRBV20-1 to TRBJ1-5; D might be TRBD1 (5 bases). The origin of this receptor is a male patient between 10 and 17 years old who had a stem cell transplant for acute lymphoblastic leukemia, so the T cells may come from the graft donor. The specimen comprised PBMCs, mostly from graft donor cells, sampled 360 days after TCRalphabeta/CD19-depleted stem cell transplant. This chain's CDR3 is CSASGGISNQPQHF. The CDR3, as DNA: TGCAGTGCTAGTGGGGGTATCAGCAATCAGCCCCAGCATTTT.